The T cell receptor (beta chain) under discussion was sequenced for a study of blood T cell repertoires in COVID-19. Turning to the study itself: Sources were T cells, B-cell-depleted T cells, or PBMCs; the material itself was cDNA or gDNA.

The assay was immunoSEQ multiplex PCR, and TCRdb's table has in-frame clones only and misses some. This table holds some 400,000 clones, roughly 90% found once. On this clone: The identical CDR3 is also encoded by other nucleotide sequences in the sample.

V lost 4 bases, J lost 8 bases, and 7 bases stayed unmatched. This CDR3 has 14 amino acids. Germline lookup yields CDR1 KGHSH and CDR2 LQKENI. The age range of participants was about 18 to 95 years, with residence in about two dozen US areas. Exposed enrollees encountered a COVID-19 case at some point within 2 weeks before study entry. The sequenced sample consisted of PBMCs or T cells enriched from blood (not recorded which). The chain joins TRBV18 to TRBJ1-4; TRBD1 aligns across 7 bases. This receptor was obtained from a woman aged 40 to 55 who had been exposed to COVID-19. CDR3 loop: CASSRDRVEEKLFF. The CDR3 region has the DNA TGTGCCAGCTCACGAGACAGGGTGGAGGAAAAACTGTTTTTT.